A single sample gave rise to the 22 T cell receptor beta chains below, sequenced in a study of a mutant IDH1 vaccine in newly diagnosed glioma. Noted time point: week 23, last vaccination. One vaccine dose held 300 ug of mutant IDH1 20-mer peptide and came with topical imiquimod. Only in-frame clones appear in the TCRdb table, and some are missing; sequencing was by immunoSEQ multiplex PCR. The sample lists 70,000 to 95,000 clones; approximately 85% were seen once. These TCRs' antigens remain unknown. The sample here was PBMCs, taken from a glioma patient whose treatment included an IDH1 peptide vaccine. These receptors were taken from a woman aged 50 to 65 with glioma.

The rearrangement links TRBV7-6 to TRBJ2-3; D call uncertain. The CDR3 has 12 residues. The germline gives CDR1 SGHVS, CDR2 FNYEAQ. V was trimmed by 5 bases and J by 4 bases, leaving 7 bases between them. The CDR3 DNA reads TGTGCCAGCAGCCCCCACCCAGATACGCAGTATTTT. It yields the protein CASSPHPDTQYF.

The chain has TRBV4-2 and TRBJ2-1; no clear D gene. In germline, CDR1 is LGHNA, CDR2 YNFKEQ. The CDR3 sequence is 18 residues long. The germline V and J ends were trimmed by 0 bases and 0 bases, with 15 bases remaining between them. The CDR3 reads CASSQDGASRSSYNEQFF. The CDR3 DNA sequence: TGTGCCAGCAGCCAAGATGGAGCCAGCCGTAGCTCCTACAATGAGCAGTTCTTC.

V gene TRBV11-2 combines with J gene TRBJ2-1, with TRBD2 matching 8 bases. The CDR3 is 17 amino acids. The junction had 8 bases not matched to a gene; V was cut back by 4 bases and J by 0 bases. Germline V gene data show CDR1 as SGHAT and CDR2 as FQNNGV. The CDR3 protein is CASSSSPGLGSYNEQFF. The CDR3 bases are TGTGCCAGCAGCTCAAGCCCGGGACTAGGCTCCTACAATGAGCAGTTCTTC.

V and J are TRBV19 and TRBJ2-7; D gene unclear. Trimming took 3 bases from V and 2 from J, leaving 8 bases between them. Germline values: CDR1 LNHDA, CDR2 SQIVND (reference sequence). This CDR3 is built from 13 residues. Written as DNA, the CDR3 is TGTGCCAGTAGTATGCAGGTTACCTACGAGCAGTACTTC. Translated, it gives CASSMQVTYEQYF.

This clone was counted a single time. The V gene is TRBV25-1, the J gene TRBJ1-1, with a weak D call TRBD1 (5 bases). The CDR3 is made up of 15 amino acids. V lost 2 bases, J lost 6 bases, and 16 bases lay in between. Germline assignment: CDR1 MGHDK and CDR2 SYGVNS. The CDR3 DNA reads TGTGCCAGCAGTGAACTAGGCAGGGAGTTGGCTGAAGCTTTCTTT. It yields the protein CASSELGRELAEAFF.

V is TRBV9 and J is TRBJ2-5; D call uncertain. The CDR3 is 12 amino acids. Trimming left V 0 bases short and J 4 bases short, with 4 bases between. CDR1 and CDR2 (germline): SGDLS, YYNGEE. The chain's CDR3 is CASSVGGETQYF. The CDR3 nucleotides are TGTGCCAGCAGCGTAGGAGGAGAGACCCAGTACTTC.

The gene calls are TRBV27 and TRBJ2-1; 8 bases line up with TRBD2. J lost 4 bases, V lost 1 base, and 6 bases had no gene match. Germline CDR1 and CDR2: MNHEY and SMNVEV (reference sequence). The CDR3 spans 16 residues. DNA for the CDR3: TGTGCCAGCAGTTTATATGCGGGAGGCCAGTACAATGAGCAGTTCTTC. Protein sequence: CASSLYAGGQYNEQFF.

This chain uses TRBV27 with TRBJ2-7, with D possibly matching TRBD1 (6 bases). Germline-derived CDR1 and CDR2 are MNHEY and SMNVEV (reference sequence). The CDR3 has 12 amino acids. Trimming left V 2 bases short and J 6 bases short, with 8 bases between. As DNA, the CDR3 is TGTGCCAGCAGTTTAATAGGGGGCGAGCAGTACTTC. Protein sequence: CASSLIGGEQYF.

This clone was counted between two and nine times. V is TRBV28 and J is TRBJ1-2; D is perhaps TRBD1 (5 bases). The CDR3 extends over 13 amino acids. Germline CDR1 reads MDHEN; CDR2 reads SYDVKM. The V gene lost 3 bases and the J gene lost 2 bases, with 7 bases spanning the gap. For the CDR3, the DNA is TGTGCCAGCAGTTTGCCAGGGAACTATGGCTACACCTTC. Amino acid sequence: CASSLPGNYGYTF.

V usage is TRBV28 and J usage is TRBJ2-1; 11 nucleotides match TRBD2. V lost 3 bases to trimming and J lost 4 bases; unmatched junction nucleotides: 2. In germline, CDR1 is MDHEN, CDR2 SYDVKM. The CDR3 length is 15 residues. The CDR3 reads CASSLRTSGYNEQFF. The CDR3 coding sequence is TGTGCCAGCAGTTTGCGGACTAGCGGGTACAATGAGCAGTTCTTC.

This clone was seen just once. CDR3 nucleotide sequence: TGTGCCAGCAAACTAGGACAGGCCACTAACTATGGCTACACCTTC. Protein product: CASKLGQATNYGYTF. V and J are TRBV28 and TRBJ1-2; 7 bases line up with TRBD1. Germline lookup yields CDR1 MDHEN and CDR2 SYDVKM. CDR3 size: 15 residues. Trimming cost V 7 bases and J 0 bases; bases outside gene matches: 8.

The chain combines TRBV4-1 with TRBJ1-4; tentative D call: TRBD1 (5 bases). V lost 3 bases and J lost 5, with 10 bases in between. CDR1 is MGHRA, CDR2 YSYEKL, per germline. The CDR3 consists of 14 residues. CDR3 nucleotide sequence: TGCGCCAGCAGCCATTTAGGGGCGAATGAAAAACTGTTTTTT. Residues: CASSHLGANEKLFF.

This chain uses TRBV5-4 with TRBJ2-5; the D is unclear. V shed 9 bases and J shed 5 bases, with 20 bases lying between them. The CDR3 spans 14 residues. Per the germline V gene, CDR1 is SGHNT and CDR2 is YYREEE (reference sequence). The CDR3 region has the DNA TGTGCCATACGTACTAACCCCGGGCAGGAGACCCAGTACTTC. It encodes CAIRTNPGQETQYF.

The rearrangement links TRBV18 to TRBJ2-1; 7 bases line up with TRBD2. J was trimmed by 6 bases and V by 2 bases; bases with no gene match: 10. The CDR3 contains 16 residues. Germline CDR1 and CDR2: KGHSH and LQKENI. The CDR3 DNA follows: TGTGCCAGCTCACCATCAACGGGACTAAGGGGCAATGAGCAGTTCTTC. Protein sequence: CASSPSTGLRGNEQFF.

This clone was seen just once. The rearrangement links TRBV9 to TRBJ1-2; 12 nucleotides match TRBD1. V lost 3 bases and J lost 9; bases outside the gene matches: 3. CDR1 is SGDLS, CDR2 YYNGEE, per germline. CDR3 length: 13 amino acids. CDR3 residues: CASSEGQGASYTF. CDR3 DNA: TGTGCCAGCAGCGAGGGACAGGGGGCTAGCTACACCTTC. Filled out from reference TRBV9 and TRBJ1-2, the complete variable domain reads DSGVTQTPKHLITATGQRVTLRCSPRSGDLSVYWYQQSLDQGLQFLIQYYNGEERAKGNILERFSAQQFPDLHSELNLSSLELGDSALYFCASSEGQGASYTFGSGTRLTVV.

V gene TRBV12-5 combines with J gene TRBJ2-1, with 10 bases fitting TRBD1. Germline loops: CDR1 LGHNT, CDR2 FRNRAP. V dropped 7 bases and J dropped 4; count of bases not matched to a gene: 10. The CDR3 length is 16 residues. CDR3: CASAYGGQGSYNEQFF. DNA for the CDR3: TGTGCTAGTGCCTACGGGGGACAGGGGTCGTACAATGAGCAGTTCTTC.

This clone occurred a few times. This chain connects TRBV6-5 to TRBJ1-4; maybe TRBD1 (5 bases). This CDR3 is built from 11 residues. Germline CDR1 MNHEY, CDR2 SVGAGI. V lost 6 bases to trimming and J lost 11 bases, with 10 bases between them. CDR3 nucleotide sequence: TGTGCCAGCAGCCCAGGGACGAAACTGTTTTTT. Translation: CASSPGTKLFF.

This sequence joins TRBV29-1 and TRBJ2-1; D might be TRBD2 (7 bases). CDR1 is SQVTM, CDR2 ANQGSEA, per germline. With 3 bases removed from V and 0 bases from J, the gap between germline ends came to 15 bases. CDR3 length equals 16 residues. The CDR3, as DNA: TGCAGCGTTGAGGGGCTAGCGGACAGCTCCTACAATGAGCAGTTCTTC. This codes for CSVEGLADSSYNEQFF.

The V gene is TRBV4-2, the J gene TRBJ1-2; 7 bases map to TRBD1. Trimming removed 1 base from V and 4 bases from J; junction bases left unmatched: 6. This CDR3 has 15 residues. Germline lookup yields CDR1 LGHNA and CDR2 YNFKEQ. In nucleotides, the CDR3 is TGTGCCAGCAGCCAAGTCCGGACAGGCGTCTATGGCTACACCTTC. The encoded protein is CASSQVRTGVYGYTF.

The CDR3 protein is CASSSTGAAYNEQFF. The CDR3 coding sequence is TGTGCCAGCAGCTCCACAGGGGCAGCTTACAATGAGCAGTTCTTC. V usage is TRBV5-4 and J usage is TRBJ2-1, with TRBD1 matching over 7 bases. Looked up from germline, CDR1 is SGHNT and CDR2 is YYREEE (reference sequence). CDR3 length: 15 residues. With V trimmed by 3 bases and J by 4 bases, 7 bases remained unmatched.

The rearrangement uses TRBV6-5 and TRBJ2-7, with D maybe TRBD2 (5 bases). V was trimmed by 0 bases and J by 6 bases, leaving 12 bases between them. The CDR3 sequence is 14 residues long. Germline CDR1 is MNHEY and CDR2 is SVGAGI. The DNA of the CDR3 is TGTGCCAGCAGTTACTCGTCGCCACGGGGCGAGCAGTACTTC. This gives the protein CASSYSSPRGEQYF.

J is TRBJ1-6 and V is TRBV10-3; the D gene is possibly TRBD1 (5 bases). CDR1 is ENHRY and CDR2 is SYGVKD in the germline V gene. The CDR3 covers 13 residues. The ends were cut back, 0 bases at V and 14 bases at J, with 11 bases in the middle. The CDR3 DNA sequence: TGTGCCATCAGTGAGTCCGGGGGGATCACCCTCCACTTT. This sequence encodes CAISESGGITLHF.